The clone carrying this TCR beta chain was detected ten times or more. This sample is drawn from a study of T cells in Graves' hyperthyroidism and ophthalmopathy. V lost 2 bases and J lost 7; bases outside the gene matches: 20. This CDR3 is built from 19 residues. Germline V gives CDR1 SNHLY, CDR2 FYNNEI. Using RNA transcripts as the source, TCR beta CDR3 regions were amplified. Primed by the HTBI set, a first-round RT-PCR was run on the TCR CDR3. TCRdb reprocessed the multiplex PCR reads with MiXCR, giving one entry per CDR3 protein. The sample lists 250,000 to 300,000 distinct CDR3 sequences, more than 12% occurring once. The PBMCs had their origin in approximately 10 ml of fresh peripheral blood.

The TCR originated in a woman in her thirties or forties with Graves' hyperthyroidism that later progressed to Graves' ophthalmopathy. The rearrangement links TRBV2 to TRBJ2-1; 7 positions match TRBD2. The sequenced material came from blood. CDR3 amino acids: CASSEILRVWEGKGNEQFF. The CDR3 DNA sequence: TGTGCCAGCAGTGAAATCCTCCGGGTGTGGGAGGGTAAGGGGAATGAGCAGTTCTTC.